The TCR beta chain described here comes from a study of cytomegalovirus exposure and HLA in healthy donors. The study ran its PCR with 60 Vbeta and 13 Jbeta primers. Profiling relied on immunoSEQ multiplex PCR, and the TCRdb table lists in-frame clones only, not all of them. The sample records about 270,000 clones, about nine tenths being singletons. V was cut by 0 bases and J by 4 bases, with 12 bases left in between. The CDR3 sequence is 15 residues long. Germline CDR1 LGHNA, CDR2 YSLEER. Overall study results and limits: TCR beta sequences reportedly predicted the HLA-A and HLA-B alleles of most subjects accurately. In vitro testing confirmed a few CMV-associated chains as specific for CMV antigens.

As concerns this clone: Its antigen is still unknown.

The receptor was isolated from a man aged 40-50 years in good health and CMV-seropositive. V gene TRBV4-3 combines with J gene TRBJ2-5; unclear D gene. Source material: PBMCs. Here the CDR3 reads CASSQDAGQGETQYF. CDR3 coding DNA: TGCGCCAGCAGCCAAGACGCAGGCCAAGGAGAGACCCAGTACTTC.